This TCR beta chain appears in the sequencing data of a study of cytomegalovirus exposure and HLA in healthy donors. Overall study results and limits: Analysis was performed later, and it showed HLA-associated TCR beta chains to be more clonally expanded than equally common others. Sequencing probably produced one cluster of sequence variants that were highly shared. Later work found that TCR association rates differed between HLA loci; DRB1 had the most and HLA-C the fewest. Later work found most CMV-associated TCR beta chains apparently HLA-restricted.

Both 60 Vbeta primers and 13 Jbeta primers went into the PCR. Profiled with immunoSEQ multiplex PCR; TCRdb holds only in-frame clones, not every one. The data hold 100,000 to 150,000 clones, with approximately 79% observed a single time. The sample holds one count of this clone. Its target is not known. From germline, CDR1 is SGDLS and CDR2 YYNGEE. The length of the CDR3 is 15 residues. The germline V and J ends were trimmed by 2 bases and 3 bases, with 15 bases remaining between them. J is TRBJ2-7 and V is TRBV9, with D possibly matching TRBD2 (5 bases). Sequenced: PBMCs. The clonotype was recovered from a man aged 25 to 45 in good health and CMV-seronegative. CDR3 sequence (DNA): TGTGCCAGCAGCGTTCAACCCGGGGTACACTACGAGCAGTACTTC. This encodes CASSVQPGVHYEQYF.